This T cell receptor beta chain was sequenced for a study of blood T cell repertoires in COVID-19. Across the study: Sources were T cells, B-cell-depleted T cells, or PBMCs; the material itself was cDNA or gDNA.

Data came from immunoSEQ multiplex PCR; TCRdb stores just in-frame clones and leaves some out. In the table there are over 200,000 clones, about 90% of which are singletons. Clinical histories supplied by participants themselves formed the basis of cohort assignment. Before they entered the study, exposed participants had met a COVID-19 case within 2 weeks. Germline CDR1 SEHNR, CDR2 FQNEAQ (reference sequence). The CDR3 totals 13 residues. V trimming: 10 bases; J trimming: 2 bases; junction bases outside the gene matches: 6. The source of this sequence is a woman aged 25 to 39 who had been exposed to COVID-19. Sequenced sample: PBMCs or T cells enriched from blood (not recorded which). V gene TRBV7-9 combines with J gene TRBJ1-1; TRBD1 matches 8 bases. CDR3 coding DNA: TGTGCCACAGACAGGGGCCGTAACACTGAAGCTTTCTTT. Amino acids: CATDRGRNTEAFF.